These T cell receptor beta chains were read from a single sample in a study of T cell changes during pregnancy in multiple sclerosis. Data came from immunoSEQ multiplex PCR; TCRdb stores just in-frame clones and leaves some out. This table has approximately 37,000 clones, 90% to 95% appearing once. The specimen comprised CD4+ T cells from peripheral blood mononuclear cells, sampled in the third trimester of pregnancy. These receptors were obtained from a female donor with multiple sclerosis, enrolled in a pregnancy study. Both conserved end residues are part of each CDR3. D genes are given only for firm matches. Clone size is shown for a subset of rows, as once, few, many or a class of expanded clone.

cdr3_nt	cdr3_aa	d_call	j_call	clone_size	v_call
TGTGCCAGCAGCCGGGGACTAGCGGGGGGGAATGAGCAGTTCTTC	CASSRGLAGGNEQFF	TRBD2	TRBJ2-1	.	TRBV7-2
TGCGCCAGCAGCCCCTTCTCAGGGGAGACCCAGTACTTC	CASSPFSGETQYF	.	TRBJ2-5	.	TRBV4-3
TGTGCCAGCAGCCGGGTGGGGCAGGGGCCAGGCGAGCAGTACTTC	CASSRVGQGPGEQYF	.	TRBJ2-7	once	TRBV11-2
TGTGCCAGCTCACCACCACGCCTAGATGGCTACACCTTC	CASSPPRLDGYTF	.	TRBJ1-2	.	TRBV18
TGTGCCAGCAGCCAAGAGGGGAGCCGGGGGAGCTCCTACAATGAGCAGTTCTTC	CASSQEGSRGSSYNEQFF	.	TRBJ2-1	.	TRBV14
TGCGCCAGCAGCCCCCGGGACAGCTCTGGGGCCAACGTCCTGACTTTC	CASSPRDSSGANVLTF	TRBD1	TRBJ2-6	.	TRBV4-1
TGTGCCAGCAGACAGGGGGCTTTTAATCAGCCCCAGCATTTT	CASRQGAFNQPQHF	TRBD1	TRBJ1-5	.	TRBV19
TGTGCCAGCAGTTTCCAGCCGGGACTCCTCCACTACGAGCAGTACTTC	CASSFQPGLLHYEQYF	.	TRBJ2-7	.	TRBV28
TGCTGTTTCCAGGAGAACACTGAAGCTTTCTTT	CCFQENTEAFF	.	TRBJ1-1	.	TRBV20-1
TGTGCCAGCTCTAAGGCGGGTTCCTACGAGCAGTACTTC	CASSKAGSYEQYF	.	TRBJ2-7	.	TRBV27
TGTGCCAGCAATCCATCCGGGAAGAGGAATGAGCAGTTCTTC	CASNPSGKRNEQFF	.	TRBJ2-1	.	TRBV19
TGTGCCAGCATAAGTGATAGCCACGAGCAGTACTTC	CASISDSHEQYF	.	TRBJ2-7	.	TRBV6-5
TGTGCCAGCAGCTTAGGGACAGGGGGCACAGATACGCAGTATTTT	CASSLGTGGTDTQYF	TRBD1	TRBJ2-3	.	TRBV11-3
TGTGCCAGCGCAGGTTGGGCCGTGGGCTACACCTTC	CASAGWAVGYTF	.	TRBJ1-2	.	TRBV6-1
TGTGCCGGCAGGGGGCAAATCACAGATACGCAGTATTTT	CAGRGQITDTQYF	TRBD1	TRBJ2-3	.	TRBV18
TGCGCCAGCAGCTTAGGATCCGGGACTATGGGGCAAGAGACCCAGTACTTC	CASSLGSGTMGQETQYF	TRBD2	TRBJ2-5	once	TRBV5-1
TGTGCCAGCAGTTTATCTCTTTATGGCTACACCTTC	CASSLSLYGYTF	.	TRBJ1-2	.	TRBV28
TGTGCCAGCAGCCGGGACTACCGTGAGCAGTTCTTC	CASSRDYREQFF	TRBD2	TRBJ2-1	few	TRBV5-5
TGTGCCAGCAGTCAAGGGGGTTCGATTCAGCCCCAGCATTTT	CASSQGGSIQPQHF	.	TRBJ1-5	.	TRBV27
TGTGCCAGCAGCTCCCAGTCCCTGGACACCATATATTTT	CASSSQSLDTIYF	.	TRBJ1-3	.	TRBV13
TGCGCCAGCAGCCCCCGATCGGGGAATCAGCCCCAGCATTTT	CASSPRSGNQPQHF	.	TRBJ1-5	.	TRBV5-1
TGTGCCAGCAGCCAAGATTGGGGGCGGAAGAACAATGAGCAGTTCTTC	CASSQDWGRKNNEQFF	.	TRBJ2-1	.	TRBV4-2
TGTGCCAGCAGTTACAGCAGGAGCAATCAGCCCCAGCATTTT	CASSYSRSNQPQHF	.	TRBJ1-5	.	TRBV6-5
TGTGCCAGCAGCTTACATGGACAGTCGAACACTGAAGCTTTCTTT	CASSLHGQSNTEAFF	.	TRBJ1-1	.	TRBV7-9